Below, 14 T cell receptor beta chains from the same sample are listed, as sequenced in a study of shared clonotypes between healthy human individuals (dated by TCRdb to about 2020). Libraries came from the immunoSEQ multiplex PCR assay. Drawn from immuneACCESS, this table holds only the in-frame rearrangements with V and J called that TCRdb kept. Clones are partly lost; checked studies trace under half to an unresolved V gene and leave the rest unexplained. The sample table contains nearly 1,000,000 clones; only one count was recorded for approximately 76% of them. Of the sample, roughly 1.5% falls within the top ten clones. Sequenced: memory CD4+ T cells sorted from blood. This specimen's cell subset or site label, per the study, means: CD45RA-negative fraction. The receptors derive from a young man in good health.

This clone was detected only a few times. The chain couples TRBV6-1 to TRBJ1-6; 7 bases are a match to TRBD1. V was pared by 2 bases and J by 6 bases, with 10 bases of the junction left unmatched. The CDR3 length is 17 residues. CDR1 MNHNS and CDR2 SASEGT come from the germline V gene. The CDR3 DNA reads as TGTGCCAGCAGTGAACGCTTATCCGGGACAGCTAATTCACCCCTCCACTTT. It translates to CASSERLSGTANSPLHF.

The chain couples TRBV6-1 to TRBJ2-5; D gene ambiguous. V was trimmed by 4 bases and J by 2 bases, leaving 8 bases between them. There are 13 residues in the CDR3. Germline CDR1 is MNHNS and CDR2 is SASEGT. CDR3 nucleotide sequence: TGTGCCAGCAGTGCCTGGGAACAAGAGACCCAGTACTTC. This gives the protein CASSAWEQETQYF.

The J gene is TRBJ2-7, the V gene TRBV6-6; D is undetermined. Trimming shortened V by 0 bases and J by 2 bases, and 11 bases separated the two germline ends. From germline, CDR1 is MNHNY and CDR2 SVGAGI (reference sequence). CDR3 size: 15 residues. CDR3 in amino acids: CASSYSPGSTYEQYF. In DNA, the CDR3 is TGTGCCAGCAGTTACTCCCCAGGCAGCACCTACGAGCAGTACTTC.

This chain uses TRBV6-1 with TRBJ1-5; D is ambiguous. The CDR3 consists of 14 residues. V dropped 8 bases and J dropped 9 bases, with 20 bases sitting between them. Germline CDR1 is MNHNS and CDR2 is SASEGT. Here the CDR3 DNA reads TGTGCCAGCGGCCCTGACACGCTCAGGAGGCCCCAGCATTTT. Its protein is CASGPDTLRRPQHF.

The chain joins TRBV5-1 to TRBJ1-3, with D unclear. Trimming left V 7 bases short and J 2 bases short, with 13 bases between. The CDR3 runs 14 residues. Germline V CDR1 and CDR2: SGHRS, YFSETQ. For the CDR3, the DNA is TGCGCCAGCGGCCCCGGAGCAGCTGGAAACACCATATATTTT. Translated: CASGPGAAGNTIYF.

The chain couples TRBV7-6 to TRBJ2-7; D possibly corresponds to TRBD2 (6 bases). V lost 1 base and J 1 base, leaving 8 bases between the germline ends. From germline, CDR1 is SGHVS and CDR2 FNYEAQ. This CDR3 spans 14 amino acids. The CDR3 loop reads CASSLGDFSYEQYF. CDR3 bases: TGTGCCAGCAGCTTAGGGGACTTTTCCTACGAGCAGTACTTC. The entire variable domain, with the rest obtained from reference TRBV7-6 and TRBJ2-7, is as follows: GAGVSQSPRYKVTKRGQDVALRCDPISGHVSLYWYRQALGQGPEFLTYFNYEAQQDKSGLPNDRFSAERPEGSISTLTIQRTEQRDSAMYRCASSLGDFSYEQYFGPGTRLTVT.

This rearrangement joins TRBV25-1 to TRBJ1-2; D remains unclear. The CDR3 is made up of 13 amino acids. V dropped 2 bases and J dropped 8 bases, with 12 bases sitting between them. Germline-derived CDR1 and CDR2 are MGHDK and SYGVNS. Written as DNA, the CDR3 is TGTGCCAGCAGTGAAGTTGAAAGAGGAGGCTACACCTTC. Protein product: CASSEVERGGYTF.

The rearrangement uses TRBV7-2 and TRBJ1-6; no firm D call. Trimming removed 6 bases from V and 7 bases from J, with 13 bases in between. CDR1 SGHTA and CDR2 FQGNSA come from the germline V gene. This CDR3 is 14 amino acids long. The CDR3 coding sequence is TGTGCCAGCAGACCGGGAATGGGAAATTCACCCCTCCACTTT. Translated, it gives CASRPGMGNSPLHF. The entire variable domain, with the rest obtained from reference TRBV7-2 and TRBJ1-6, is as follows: GAGVSQSPSNKVTEKGKDVELRCDPISGHTALYWYRQSLGQGLEFLIYFQGNSAPDKSGLPSDRFSAERTGGSVSTLTIQRTQQEDSAVYLCASRPGMGNSPLHFGNGTRLTVT.

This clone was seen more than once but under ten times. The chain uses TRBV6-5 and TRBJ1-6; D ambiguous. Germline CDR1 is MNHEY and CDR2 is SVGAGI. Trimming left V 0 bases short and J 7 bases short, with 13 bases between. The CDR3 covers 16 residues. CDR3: CASSYSGISGNSPLHF. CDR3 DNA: TGTGCCAGCAGTTACTCGGGAATATCGGGGAATTCACCCCTCCACTTT.

The CDR3 region has the DNA TGTGCCAGCAGCGTACTACAGGATCCCACCGGGGAGCTGTTTTTT. It yields the protein CASSVLQDPTGELFF. The rearrangement uses TRBV9 and TRBJ2-2, with D perhaps TRBD1 (5 bases). The CDR3 spans 15 residues. Germline lookup yields CDR1 SGDLS and CDR2 YYNGEE. Trimming pared 1 base from V and 4 bases from J, leaving 11 bases between.

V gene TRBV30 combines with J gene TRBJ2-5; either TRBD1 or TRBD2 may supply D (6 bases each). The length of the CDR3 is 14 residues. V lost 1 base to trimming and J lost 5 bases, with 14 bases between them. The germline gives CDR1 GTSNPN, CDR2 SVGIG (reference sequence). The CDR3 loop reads CAWSGGAPRETQYF. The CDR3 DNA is TGTGCCTGGAGTGGGGGGGCGCCCCGGGAGACCCAGTACTTC.

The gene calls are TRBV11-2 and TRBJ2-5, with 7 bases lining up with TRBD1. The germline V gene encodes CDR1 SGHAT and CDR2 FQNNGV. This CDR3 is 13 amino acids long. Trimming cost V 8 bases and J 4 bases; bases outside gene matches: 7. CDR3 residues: CASGRDRGETQYF. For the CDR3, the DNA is TGTGCCAGCGGCCGGGACAGAGGAGAGACCCAGTACTTC.

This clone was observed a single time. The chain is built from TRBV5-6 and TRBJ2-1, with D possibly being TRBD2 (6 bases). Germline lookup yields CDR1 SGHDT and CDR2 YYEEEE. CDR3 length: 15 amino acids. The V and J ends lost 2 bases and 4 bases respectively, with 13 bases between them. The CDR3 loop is CASSFGGAWYNEQFF. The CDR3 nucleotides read TGTGCCAGCAGCTTTGGAGGGGCTTGGTACAATGAGCAGTTCTTC.

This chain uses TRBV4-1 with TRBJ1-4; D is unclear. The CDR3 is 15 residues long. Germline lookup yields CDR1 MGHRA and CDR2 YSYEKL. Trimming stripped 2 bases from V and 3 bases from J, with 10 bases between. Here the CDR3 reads CASSQRGISNEKLFF. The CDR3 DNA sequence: TGCGCCAGCAGCCAAAGAGGGATTTCTAATGAAAAACTGTTTTTT.